These 3 T cell receptor beta chains originate from one sample sequenced in a study of B cell selection in AIRE deficiency. The repertoire was sequenced with immunoSEQ multiplex PCR; TCRdb's copy has only in-frame clones and lacks some. This table has roughly 25,000 clones, 95% appearing once. Sorting defined conventional CD4 T cells as CD4+CD127+. Sequencing used CD4+CD127+ conventional T cells sorted from PBMCs. The source of these receptors is a human donor in good health.

The rearrangement uses TRBV10-2 and TRBJ1-1; D is perhaps TRBD1 (5 bases). The CDR3 sequence is 20 residues long. The V and J ends lost 0 bases and 0 bases respectively, with 23 bases between them. Germline assignment: CDR1 WSHSY and CDR2 SAAADI. CDR3 bases: TGCGCCAGCAGTGAGTCTAGGAGGGGCTTTGCTTTTTCGTTGAACACTGAAGCTTTCTTT. This sequence encodes CASSESRRGFAFSLNTEAFF.

The rearrangement uses TRBV6-1 and TRBJ1-5; D call uncertain. V shed 1 base and J shed 5 bases, with 6 bases lying between them. Germline-derived CDR1 and CDR2 are MNHNS and SASEGT. CDR3 size: 13 residues. The CDR3 sequence is CASSEEWDQPQHF. CDR3 bases: TGTGCCAGCAGTGAAGAGTGGGATCAGCCCCAGCATTTT.

J is TRBJ2-2 and V is TRBV11-2, with D tentatively TRBD2 (6 bases). This CDR3 region has 16 residues. Trimming took 5 bases from V and 0 from J, leaving 13 bases between them. Germline V gene data show CDR1 as SGHAT and CDR2 as FQNNGV. The CDR3 reads CASSLLAVTNTGELFF. The CDR3, as DNA: TGTGCCAGCAGCCTACTAGCAGTGACGAACACCGGGGAGCTGTTTTTT.